This TCR beta chain is from a study of cytomegalovirus exposure and HLA in healthy donors. General study points: There were 150 to 200 TCR beta chains listed as cytomegalovirus-associated.

This clone has just one count. The antigen is unknown. PCR primers comprised 60 Vbeta and 13 Jbeta primers. Repertoires were generated with immunoSEQ multiplex PCR, while TCRdb's copy carries only in-frame clones and drops some. This sample has some 120,000 clones, with roughly 80% found just once. The specimen sequenced was PBMCs. The TCR originated in a man aged 50 or older in good health and CMV-seronegative.

The CDR3 sequence: CASSLKRGFSYGYTF. CDR3 DNA: TGTGCCAGCAGCCTAAAAAGGGGGTTTAGCTATGGCTACACCTTC. The chain carries TRBV5-4 and TRBJ1-2, with a weak D call TRBD1 (6 bases). Per germline, CDR1 SGHNT and CDR2 YYREEE (reference sequence). This CDR3 is 15 amino acids long. The V gene lost 4 bases and the J gene lost 4 bases, with 17 bases spanning the gap.